Reported below is one T cell receptor beta chain. These data originate in a study of T cell changes during pregnancy in multiple sclerosis. The assay was immunoSEQ multiplex PCR, and TCRdb's table has in-frame clones only and misses some. The sample holds tens of thousands of clones, roughly 92% seen once. Germline V gene lookup returns CDR1 KGHSH and CDR2 LQKENI. Trimming took 1 base from V and 3 from J, leaving 13 bases between them. The CDR3 has 16 residues. The material sequenced was peripheral blood. The chain recombines TRBV18 with TRBJ1-3; D is perhaps TRBD1 (5 bases). This sequence was found in a female donor with multiple sclerosis, enrolled in a pregnancy study. CDR3 nucleotide sequence: TGTGCCAGCTCACCACTTAAGCAGAGGGGTGGAAACACCATATATTTT. Translation: CASSPLKQRGGNTIYF. The variable domain in full, completed from reference TRBV18 and TRBJ1-3, reads NAGVMQNPRHLVRRRGQEARLRCSPMKGHSHVYWYRQLPEEGLKFMVYLQKENIIDESGMPKERFSAEFPKEGPSILRIQQVVRGDSAAYFCASSPLKQRGGNTIYFGEGSWLTVV.